Below, 27 T cell receptor beta chains from the same sample are listed, as sequenced in a study of blood T cell repertoires in COVID-19. Clones were sequenced by immunoSEQ multiplex PCR, and TCRdb holds only the in-frame ones, with some missing. The data contain about 370,000 clones, around 89% of them seen just once; the ten biggest clones take up 1%. Input material: PBMCs or T cells enriched from blood (not recorded which). These receptors all come from a man younger than 35 who had recovered from COVID-19.

This clone has a single count. The chain carries TRBV6-2 or TRBV6-3 and TRBJ1-1; 7 nucleotides match TRBD1. Unmatched junction bases numbered 9, after V lost 4 bases and J lost 1 base. CDR1 MNHEY and CDR2 SVGEGT come from the germline V gene. This CDR3 region has 16 residues. CDR3 protein: CASSSLNRGGNTEAFF. CDR3 DNA: TGTGCCAGCAGTTCGCTTAACAGGGGCGGGAACACTGAAGCTTTCTTT.

The rearrangement uses TRBV21-1 and TRBJ2-2; the table's D call of TRBD1 was not tested on the DNA. TRBV21-1 is shown as a pseudogene. CDR3 length: 16 residues. Here the CDR3 reads CARKSRAGVNTGELFF. The CDR3 DNA follows: TGTGCCAGGAAGTCCCGGGCAGGGGTAAACACCGGGGAGCTGTTTTTT.

The chain joins TRBV5-6 to TRBJ1-3; D unresolved. CDR1 is SGHDT, CDR2 YYEEEE, per germline. Trimming cost V 4 bases and J 0 bases, with 20 bases left between them. The CDR3 totals 18 residues. The CDR3 region is CASSRGLLGGNSGNTIYF. The CDR3 DNA sequence: TGTGCCAGCAGCCGTGGCCTATTGGGAGGGAACTCTGGAAACACCATATATTTT. The full variable domain, with the rest looked up from reference TRBV5-6 and TRBJ1-3, is DAGVTQSPTHLIKTRGQQVTLRCSPKSGHDTVSWYQQALGQGPQFIFQYYEEEERQRGNFPDRFSGHQFPNYSSELNVNALLLGDSALYLCASSRGLLGGNSGNTIYFGEGSWLTVV.

The chain uses TRBV27 and TRBJ1-2; 8 nucleotides line up with TRBD1. The trim removed 2 bases at V and 2 bases at J, leaving 7 bases unmatched. CDR1 is MNHEY, CDR2 SMNVEV, per germline (reference sequence). The CDR3 loop spans 16 amino acids. The CDR3 DNA reads TGTGCCAGCAGTTTACAGGGGGCAGGGGGGAACTATGGCTACACCTTC. Protein sequence: CASSLQGAGGNYGYTF.

The J gene is TRBJ2-1, the V gene TRBV3-1 (or the pseudogene TRBV3-2), with D perhaps TRBD2 (5 bases). Germline V gives CDR1 LGHDT, CDR2 YNNKEL (reference sequence). V dropped 4 bases and J dropped 4 bases, with 8 bases sitting between them. The CDR3 has 13 residues. DNA for the CDR3: TGTGCCAGCAGCCTTACTAGGTACAATGAGCAGTTCTTC. Its protein is CASSLTRYNEQFF.

The chain has TRBV7-2 and TRBJ2-5; the match to TRBD2 covers 7 bases. The length of the CDR3 is 16 residues. The J segment lost 3 bases and the V segment lost 5 bases, leaving 12 bases of the junction unmatched. CDR1 and CDR2 (germline): SGHTA, FQGNSA. CDR3 protein: CASSLGGGRSKETQYF. In DNA form, the CDR3 reads TGTGCCAGCAGCCTCGGCGGCGGGAGATCAAAAGAGACCCAGTACTTC. The whole variable domain, filled in from reference TRBV7-2 and TRBJ2-5, reads GAGVSQSPSNKVTEKGKDVELRCDPISGHTALYWYRQSLGQGLEFLIYFQGNSAPDKSGLPSDRFSAERTGGSVSTLTIQRTQQEDSAVYLCASSLGGGRSKETQYFGPGTRLLVL.

J is TRBJ2-3 and V is TRBV6-1; 10 nucleotides match TRBD1. Per the germline V gene, CDR1 is MNHNS and CDR2 is SASEGT. V lost 3 bases and J lost 2; bases outside the gene matches: 8. CDR3 length: 17 residues. CDR3 in DNA: TGTGCCAGCAGTGATGCGGAGGACAGGGGGTTCACAGATACGCAGTATTTT. Its translation: CASSDAEDRGFTDTQYF.

V usage is TRBV6-1 and J usage is TRBJ1-4, with D perhaps matching TRBD1 (6 bases). The V end lost 2 bases, the J end lost 5 bases, and 9 bases lay between the germline ends. Germline CDR1 reads MNHNS; CDR2 reads SASEGT. The CDR3 contains 14 residues. CDR3 DNA sequence: TGTGCCAGCAGTGAACAGGGGTCGAATGAAAAACTGTTTTTT. This translates into CASSEQGSNEKLFF.

The rearrangement uses TRBV3-1 (or the pseudogene TRBV3-2) and TRBJ2-5; 10 bases match TRBD1. Unmatched junction bases numbered 20, after V lost 5 bases and J lost 5 bases. Germline CDR1 and CDR2: LGHDT and YNNKEL (reference sequence). The CDR3 length is 19 residues. DNA for the CDR3: TGTGCCAGCAGCAATAAAATCTCCCTTGACAGGGGGCGCCGGGAGACCCAGTACTTC. Protein product: CASSNKISLDRGRRETQYF.

A remark on this clone: Within the sample, other DNA sequences also encode this same CDR3. This chain uses TRBV28 with TRBJ2-7; 7 bases are shared with TRBD2. The germline CDR1 and CDR2 sequences are MDHEN and SYDVKM. The CDR3 spans 14 residues. Unmatched junction bases numbered 6, after V lost 3 bases and J lost 4 bases. CDR3 sequence reads: CASSLGGSSYEQYF. CDR3 sequence (DNA): TGTGCCAGCAGTTTGGGCGGGAGCAGTTACGAGCAGTACTTC.

The rearrangement links TRBV20-1 to TRBJ1-1, with D tentatively TRBD1 (6 bases). Trimming took off 3 bases at V and 6 bases at J, with 14 bases between the two ends. Germline V gene sequence: CDR1 DFQATT, CDR2 SNEGSKA (reference sequence). This CDR3 is 13 amino acids long. The CDR3 sequence is CSASWSGESEAFF. In DNA, the CDR3 is TGCAGTGCTAGTTGGTCAGGGGAGTCTGAAGCTTTCTTT.

V usage is TRBV5-1 and J usage is TRBJ1-1, with TRBD1 matching over 7 bases. This CDR3 comprises 13 residues. Germline V lookup: CDR1 SGHRS, CDR2 YFSETQ. With 3 bases clipped from V and 6 bases from J, the junction kept 5 bases outside the gene matches. CDR3 amino acids: CASSSVDRAEAFF. CDR3 DNA sequence: TGCGCCAGCAGCTCCGTCGACAGGGCTGAAGCTTTCTTT.

V is TRBV6-4 and J is TRBJ2-1; the match to TRBD2 covers 9 bases. The V gene's germline CDR1 is MRHNA and CDR2 SNTAGT. This CDR3 has 15 residues. Trimming cost V 0 bases and J 6 bases; bases outside gene matches: 3. CDR3 in DNA: TGTGCCAGCAGTGACTCAGAACTAGCGGGCAATGAGCAGTTCTTC. This encodes CASSDSELAGNEQFF.

This sequence joins TRBV7-2 and TRBJ1-6; possible D gene TRBD1, 5 bases. CDR3 length: 16 residues. Germline V gene lookup returns CDR1 SGHTA and CDR2 FQGNSA. Trimming took 0 bases from V and 10 from J, leaving 16 bases between them. Here the CDR3 DNA reads TGTGCCAGCAGCTTAGCTACAGGTTTAATTTGGTCACCCCTCCACTTT. This encodes CASSLATGLIWSPLHF. The full variable domain, completed using reference TRBV7-2 and TRBJ1-6, is GAGVSQSPSNKVTEKGKDVELRCDPISGHTALYWYRQSLGQGLEFLIYFQGNSAPDKSGLPSDRFSAERTGGSVSTLTIQRTQQEDSAVYLCASSLATGLIWSPLHFGNGTRLTVT.

Here the CDR3 DNA reads TGTGCCAGCAGTTTACACGGGACAGGGGGAGGTGGAAACACCATATATTTT. The encoded protein is CASSLHGTGGGGNTIYF. The rearrangement uses TRBV27 and TRBJ1-3; 11 nucleotides agree with TRBD1. J lost 3 bases, V lost 2 bases, and 6 bases had no gene match. Germline V gene lookup returns CDR1 MNHEY and CDR2 SMNVEV (reference sequence). The CDR3 length is 17 residues.

The chain couples TRBV28 to TRBJ1-5, with 7 positions matching TRBD1. V gave up 6 bases and J gave up 4 bases; unmatched junction bases: 12. This CDR3 has 16 residues. Germline V gene lookup returns CDR1 MDHEN and CDR2 SYDVKM. The CDR3 DNA sequence: TGTGCCAGCAGACCCCCGGGACAGAATCGTAATCAGCCCCAGCATTTT. Its translation is CASRPPGQNRNQPQHF.

V usage is TRBV14 and J usage is TRBJ1-2; 9 bases agree with TRBD1. After removal of 2 bases from V and 6 bases from J, the junction contained 4 bases not matched to a gene. This CDR3 region has 14 residues. CDR1 and CDR2 from the germline V gene are SGHDN and FVKESK. The chain's CDR3 is CASSQQGQGDGYTF. The CDR3 coding sequence is TGTGCCAGCAGCCAACAGGGACAGGGCGATGGCTACACCTTC.

The V gene is TRBV7-2, the J gene TRBJ2-2; TRBD1 agrees at 9 bases. The V and J ends lost 5 bases and 7 bases, in that order; junction bases with no gene match: 14. Germline values: CDR1 SGHTA, CDR2 FQGNSA. The CDR3 extends over 17 amino acids. DNA of the CDR3: TGTGCCAGCAGCCTGCCCCCGGGGACAGGGATCATCGGGGAGCTGTTTTTT. It codes for CASSLPPGTGIIGELFF.

This chain links TRBV19 with TRBJ1-2, with a weak D call TRBD1 (6 bases). Per germline, CDR1 LNHDA and CDR2 SQIVND (reference sequence). The CDR3 runs 13 residues. Trimming removed 8 bases from V and 6 bases from J, with 16 bases in between. The chain's CDR3 is CASCDRIFNGYTF. The CDR3 coding sequence is TGTGCCAGTTGTGACAGGATCTTTAATGGCTACACCTTC.

The chain combines TRBV18 with TRBJ2-1, with TRBD1 matching 11 bases. Trimming took 5 bases from V and 7 from J; bases not matched to a gene: 10. CDR1 is KGHSH and CDR2 is LQKENI in the germline V gene. This CDR3 region has 16 residues. Here the CDR3 reads CASSALGTGGENEQFF. The CDR3 coding sequence is TGTGCCAGCTCAGCGCTCGGGACAGGGGGTGAAAATGAGCAGTTCTTC.

The J gene is TRBJ2-1, the V gene TRBV6-4; maybe TRBD2 (6 bases). Deletions cut 6 bases from V and 11 bases from J, with 23 bases between. CDR3 length: 15 residues. The germline V gene encodes CDR1 MRHNA and CDR2 SNTAGT. The CDR3 is CASSEDYLKTRKQFF. The CDR3 DNA follows: TGTGCCAGCAGCGAGGACTACCTCAAAACCCGAAAGCAGTTCTTC.

The genes are TRBV5-1 and TRBJ1-2; 7 bases are shared with TRBD1. CDR1 is SGHRS, CDR2 YFSETQ, per germline. V trimming: 2 bases; J trimming: 7 bases; junction bases outside the gene matches: 8. There are 14 residues in the CDR3. The CDR3 nucleotides read TGCGCCAGCAGCTTTTCCGGGACAGAGGCTGGCTACACCTTC. It is translated as CASSFSGTEAGYTF.

The CDR3 region is CASSPGSPGQANTGELFF. The CDR3 DNA follows: TGTGCCAGCTCACCAGGTAGCCCGGGACAGGCTAACACCGGGGAGCTGTTTTTT. J is TRBJ2-2 and V is TRBV18; 8 bases line up with TRBD1. Germline V gene sequence: CDR1 KGHSH, CDR2 LQKENI. This CDR3 region has 18 residues. V lost 2 bases, J lost 2 bases, and 10 bases stayed unmatched.

The V call is TRBV28, the J call TRBJ1-1, with 8 bases lining up with TRBD1. Germline V gene sequence: CDR1 MDHEN, CDR2 SYDVKM. There are 14 residues in the CDR3. V shed 5 bases and J 1 base; nucleotides not matched to a gene: 3. This CDR3 is CASSPGGGNTEAFF. CDR3 nucleotides: TGTGCCAGCAGTCCAGGGGGCGGGAACACTGAAGCTTTCTTT.

The rearrangement uses TRBV30 and TRBJ2-2; D gene uncertain. Germline V lookup: CDR1 GTSNPN, CDR2 SVGIG (reference sequence). CDR3 length equals 13 residues. V was trimmed by 4 bases and J by 2 bases, leaving 8 bases between them. DNA of the CDR3: TGTGCCTGGACCCGTATAAACACCGGGGAGCTGTTTTTT. It yields the protein CAWTRINTGELFF.

The V call is TRBV19, the J call TRBJ1-4, with 7 positions matching TRBD1. Trimming cost V 6 bases and J 6 bases; bases outside gene matches: 13. CDR1 is LNHDA, CDR2 SQIVND, per germline (reference sequence). The CDR3 runs to 16 residues. This CDR3 is CASRSGERQGDEKLFF. The CDR3 coding sequence is TGTGCCAGTAGGTCAGGGGAAAGACAGGGAGATGAAAAACTGTTTTTT.

The chain combines TRBV5-1 with TRBJ1-3; 8 bases map to TRBD1. The CDR3 is made up of 15 amino acids. V lost 4 bases and J lost 4; bases outside the gene matches: 7. CDR1 and CDR2 from the germline V gene are SGHRS and YFSETQ. The CDR3 is CASSTDRESGNTIYF. In nucleotides, the CDR3 is TGCGCCAGCAGCACGGACAGGGAATCAGGAAACACCATATATTTT.